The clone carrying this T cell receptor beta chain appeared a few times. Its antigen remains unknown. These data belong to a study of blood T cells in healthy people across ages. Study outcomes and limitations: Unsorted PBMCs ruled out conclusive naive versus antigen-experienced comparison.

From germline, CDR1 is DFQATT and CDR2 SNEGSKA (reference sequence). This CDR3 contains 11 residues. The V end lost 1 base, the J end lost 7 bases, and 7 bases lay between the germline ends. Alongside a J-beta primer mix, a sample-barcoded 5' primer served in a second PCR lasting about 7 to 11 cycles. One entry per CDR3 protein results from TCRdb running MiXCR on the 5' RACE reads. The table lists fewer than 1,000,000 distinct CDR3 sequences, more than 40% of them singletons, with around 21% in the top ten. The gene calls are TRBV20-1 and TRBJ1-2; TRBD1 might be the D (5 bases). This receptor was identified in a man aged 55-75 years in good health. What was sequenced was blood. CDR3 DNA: TGCAGTGCTAGAGGGGGGGTTGGCTACACCTTC. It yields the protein CSARGGVGYTF.